The entry that follows covers one T cell receptor beta chain sequence. CDR3 length: 15 residues. Deletions cut 5 bases from V and 2 bases from J, with 16 bases between. Germline-derived CDR1 and CDR2 are SGHVS and FQNEAQ. These data belong to a study of blood T cell repertoires in COVID-19. At the level of the study: Samples came from the United States, Italy and Spain, spanning acute and convalescent COVID-19. In each case, the material was cDNA or gDNA derived from T cells, B-cell-depleted T cells, or PBMCs.

Original data processing: Amplifying reference gene primers gave estimates of nucleated cell counts. Some clones are missing from TCRdb's copy, which holds only in-frame ones; the method was immunoSEQ multiplex PCR. V, J and clone size derive from that table, while D and trimming were established from the DNA sequence. The table has some 200,000 clones, 75% to 85% seen once. The TCR sequence derives from a woman in her forties who had recovered from COVID-19. Sequenced material: peripheral blood. The rearrangement links TRBV7-8 to TRBJ2-7; maybe TRBD2 (6 bases). The CDR3 nucleotides are TGTGCCAGCAGCGTTACCTCTCCGGGGGCCTACGAGCAGTACTTC. This encodes CASSVTSPGAYEQYF.